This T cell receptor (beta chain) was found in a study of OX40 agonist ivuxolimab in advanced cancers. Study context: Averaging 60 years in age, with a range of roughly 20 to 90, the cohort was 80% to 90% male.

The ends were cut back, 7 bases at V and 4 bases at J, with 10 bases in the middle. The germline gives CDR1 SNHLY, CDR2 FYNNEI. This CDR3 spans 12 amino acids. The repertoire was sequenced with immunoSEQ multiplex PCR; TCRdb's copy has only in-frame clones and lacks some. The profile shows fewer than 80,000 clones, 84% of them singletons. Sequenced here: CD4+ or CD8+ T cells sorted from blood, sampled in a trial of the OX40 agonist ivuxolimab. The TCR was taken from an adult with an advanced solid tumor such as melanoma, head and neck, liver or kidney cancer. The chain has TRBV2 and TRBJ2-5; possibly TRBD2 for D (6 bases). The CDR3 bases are TGTGCCAGCACCTGGGGGGTAGAGACCCAGTACTTC. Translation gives CASTWGVETQYF.